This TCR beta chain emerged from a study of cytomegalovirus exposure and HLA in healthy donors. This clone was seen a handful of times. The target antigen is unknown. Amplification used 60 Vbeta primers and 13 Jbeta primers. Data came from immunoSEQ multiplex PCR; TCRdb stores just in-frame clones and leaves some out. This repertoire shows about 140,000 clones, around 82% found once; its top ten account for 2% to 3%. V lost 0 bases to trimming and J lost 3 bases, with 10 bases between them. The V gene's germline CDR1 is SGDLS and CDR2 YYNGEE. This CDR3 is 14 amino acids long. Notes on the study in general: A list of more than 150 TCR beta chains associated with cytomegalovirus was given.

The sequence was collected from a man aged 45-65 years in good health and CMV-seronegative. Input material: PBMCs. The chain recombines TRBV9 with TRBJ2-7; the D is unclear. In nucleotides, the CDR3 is TGTGCCAGCAGCGTAGATATGTCAGGCTACGAGCAGTACTTC. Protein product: CASSVDMSGYEQYF.